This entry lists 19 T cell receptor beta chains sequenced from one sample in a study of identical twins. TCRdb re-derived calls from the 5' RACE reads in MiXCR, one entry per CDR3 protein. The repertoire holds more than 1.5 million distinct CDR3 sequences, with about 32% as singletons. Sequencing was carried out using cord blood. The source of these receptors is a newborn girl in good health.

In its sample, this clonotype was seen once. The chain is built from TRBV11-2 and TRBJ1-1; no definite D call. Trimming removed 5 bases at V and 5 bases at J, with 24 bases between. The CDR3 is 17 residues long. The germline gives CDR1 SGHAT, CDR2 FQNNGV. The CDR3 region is CASSPNLGRFVRTEAFF. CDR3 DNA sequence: TGTGCCAGCAGCCCCAACCTTGGGAGGTTCGTTAGGACTGAAGCTTTCTTT.

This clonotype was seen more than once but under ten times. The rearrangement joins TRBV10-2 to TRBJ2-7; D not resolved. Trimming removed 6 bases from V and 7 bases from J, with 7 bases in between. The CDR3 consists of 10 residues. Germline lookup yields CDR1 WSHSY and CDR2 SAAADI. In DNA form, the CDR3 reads TGCGCCAGCAGGGAGAGGGAGCAGTACTTC. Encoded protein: CASREREQYF.

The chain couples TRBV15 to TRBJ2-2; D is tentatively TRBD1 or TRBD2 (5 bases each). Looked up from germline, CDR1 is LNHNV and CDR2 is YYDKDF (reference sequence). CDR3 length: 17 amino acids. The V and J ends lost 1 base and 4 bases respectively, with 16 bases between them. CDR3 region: CATSRVWAGTVTGELFF. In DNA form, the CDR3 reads TGTGCCACCAGCAGAGTTTGGGCCGGGACCGTCACCGGGGAGCTGTTTTTT.

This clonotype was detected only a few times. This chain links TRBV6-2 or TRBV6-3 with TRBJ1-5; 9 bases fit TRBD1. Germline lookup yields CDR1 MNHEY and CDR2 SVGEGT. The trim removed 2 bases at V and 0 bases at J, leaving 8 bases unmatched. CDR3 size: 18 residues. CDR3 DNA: TGTGCCAGCAGTTACGCGGGGACAGGGCGCTATAGCAATCAGCCCCAGCATTTT. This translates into CASSYAGTGRYSNQPQHF.

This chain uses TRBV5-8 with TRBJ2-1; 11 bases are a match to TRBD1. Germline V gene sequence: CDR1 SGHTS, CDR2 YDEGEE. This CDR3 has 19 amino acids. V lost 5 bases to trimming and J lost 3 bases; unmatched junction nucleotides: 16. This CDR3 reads CASSSWGLTGTGGYNEQFF. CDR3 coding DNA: TGTGCCAGCAGTTCCTGGGGCCTAACCGGGACAGGGGGCTACAATGAGCAGTTCTTC.

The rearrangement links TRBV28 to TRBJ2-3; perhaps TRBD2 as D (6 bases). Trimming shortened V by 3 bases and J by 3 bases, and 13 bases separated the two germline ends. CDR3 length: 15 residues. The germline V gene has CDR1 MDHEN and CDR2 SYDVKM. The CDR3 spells CASSLAYGGTDTQYF. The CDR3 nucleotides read TGTGCCAGCAGTTTGGCCTACGGGGGTACAGATACGCAGTATTTT.

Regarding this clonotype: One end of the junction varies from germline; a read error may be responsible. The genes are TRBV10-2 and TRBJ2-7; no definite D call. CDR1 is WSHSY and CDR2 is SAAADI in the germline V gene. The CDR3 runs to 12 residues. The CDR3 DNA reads TGCTCCAGCAGCCCTGACCAACGCGAGCAGTACTTC. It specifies CSSSPDQREQYF.

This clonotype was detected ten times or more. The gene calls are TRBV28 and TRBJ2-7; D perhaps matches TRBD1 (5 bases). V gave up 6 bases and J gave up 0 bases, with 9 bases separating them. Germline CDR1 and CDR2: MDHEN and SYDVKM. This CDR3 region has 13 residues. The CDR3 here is CASRSTVSYEQYF. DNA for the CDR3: TGTGCCAGCAGATCGACAGTCTCCTACGAGCAGTACTTC. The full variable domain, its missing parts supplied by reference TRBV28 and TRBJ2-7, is DVKVTQSSRYLVKRTGEKVFLECVQDMDHENMFWYRQDPGLGLRLIYFSYDVKMKEKGDIPEGYSVSREKKERFSLILESASTNQTSMYLCASRSTVSYEQYFGPGTRLTVT.

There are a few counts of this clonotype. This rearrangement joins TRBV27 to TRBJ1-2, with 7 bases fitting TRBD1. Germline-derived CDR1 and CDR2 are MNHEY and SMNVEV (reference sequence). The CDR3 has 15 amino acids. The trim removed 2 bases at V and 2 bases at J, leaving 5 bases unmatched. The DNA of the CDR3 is TGTGCCAGCAGTTTAATATCCAGGGGGAACTATGGCTACACCTTC. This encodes CASSLISRGNYGYTF.

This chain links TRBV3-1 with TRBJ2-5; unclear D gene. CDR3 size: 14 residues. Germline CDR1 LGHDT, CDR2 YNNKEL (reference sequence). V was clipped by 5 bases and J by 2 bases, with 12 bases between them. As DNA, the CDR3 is TGTGCCAGCAGCTCGAGATTCGGACAAGAGACCCAGTACTTC. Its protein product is CASSSRFGQETQYF.

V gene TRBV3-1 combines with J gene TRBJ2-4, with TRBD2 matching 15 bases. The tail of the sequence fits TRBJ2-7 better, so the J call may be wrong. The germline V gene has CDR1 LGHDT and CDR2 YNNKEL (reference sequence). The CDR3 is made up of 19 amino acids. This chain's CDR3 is CASSQMGTSGGHNSYEQYF. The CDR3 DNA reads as TGTGCCAGCAGCCAAATGGGGACTAGCGGGGGGCATAACTCCTACGAGCAGTACTTC.

The CDR3 DNA reads as TGCAGTGCTCCCCGTGAGGGGGGGACAGATACGCAGTATTTT. Translating gives CSAPREGGTDTQYF. The V gene is TRBV20-1, the J gene TRBJ2-3, with D perhaps TRBD2 (7 bases). This CDR3 comprises 14 residues. The germline V and J ends were trimmed by 5 bases and 3 bases, with 15 bases remaining between them. Germline V gene data show CDR1 as DFQATT and CDR2 as SNEGSKA (reference sequence).

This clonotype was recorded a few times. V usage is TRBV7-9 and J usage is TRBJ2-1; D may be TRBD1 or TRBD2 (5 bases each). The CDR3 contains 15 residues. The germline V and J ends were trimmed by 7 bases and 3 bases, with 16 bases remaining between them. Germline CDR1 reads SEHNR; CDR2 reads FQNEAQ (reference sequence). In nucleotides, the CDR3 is TGTGCCAGCACTCCCGGGGCAGGGATCTACAATGAGCAGTTCTTC. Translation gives CASTPGAGIYNEQFF.

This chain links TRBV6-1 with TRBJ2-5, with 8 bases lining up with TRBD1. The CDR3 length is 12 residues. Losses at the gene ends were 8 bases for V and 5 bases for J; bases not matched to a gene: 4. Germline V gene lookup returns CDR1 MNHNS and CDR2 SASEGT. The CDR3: CASRQGWETQYF. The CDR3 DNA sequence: TGTGCCAGCCGACAGGGGTGGGAGACCCAGTACTTC.

CDR3 in DNA: TGTGCCAGCAGCCCACTAGAAGGGTCTGAAAAACTGTTTTTT. Translation: CASSPLEGSEKLFF. The chain employs TRBV11-3 and TRBJ1-4; D gene unclear. The germline gives CDR1 SGHNT, CDR2 YENEEA. The CDR3 is made up of 14 amino acids. V was trimmed by 5 bases and J by 7 bases, leaving 14 bases between them.

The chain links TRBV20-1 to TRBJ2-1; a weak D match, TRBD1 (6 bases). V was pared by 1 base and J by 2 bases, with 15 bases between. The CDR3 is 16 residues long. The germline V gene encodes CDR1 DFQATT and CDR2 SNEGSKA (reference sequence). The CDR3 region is CSARVLRGLPYNEQFF. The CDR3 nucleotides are TGCAGTGCTAGAGTTCTCAGGGGTTTACCCTACAATGAGCAGTTCTTC.

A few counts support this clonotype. The CDR3 loop reads CASSLRQGDEQFF. The CDR3 bases are TGTGCCAGCAGCCTTCGACAGGGGGATGAGCAGTTCTTC. This chain connects TRBV7-9 to TRBJ2-1; 9 nucleotides agree with TRBD1. Germline CDR1 reads SEHNR; CDR2 reads FQNEAQ (reference sequence). The CDR3 contains 13 residues. J gave up 8 bases and V 5 bases, and 4 bases lay outside the gene matches.

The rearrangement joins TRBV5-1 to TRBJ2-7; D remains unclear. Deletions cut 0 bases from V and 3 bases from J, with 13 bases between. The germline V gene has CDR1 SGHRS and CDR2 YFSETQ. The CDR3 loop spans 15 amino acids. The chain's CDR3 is CASSLALGQNYEQYF. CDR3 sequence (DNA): TGCGCCAGCAGCTTGGCCTTAGGGCAAAACTACGAGCAGTACTTC.

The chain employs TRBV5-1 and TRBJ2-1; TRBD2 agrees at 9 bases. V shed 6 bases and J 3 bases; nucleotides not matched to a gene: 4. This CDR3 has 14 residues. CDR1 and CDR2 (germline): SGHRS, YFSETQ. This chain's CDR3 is CASTQLAGYNEQFF. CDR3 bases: TGCGCCAGCACACAACTAGCGGGCTACAATGAGCAGTTCTTC.